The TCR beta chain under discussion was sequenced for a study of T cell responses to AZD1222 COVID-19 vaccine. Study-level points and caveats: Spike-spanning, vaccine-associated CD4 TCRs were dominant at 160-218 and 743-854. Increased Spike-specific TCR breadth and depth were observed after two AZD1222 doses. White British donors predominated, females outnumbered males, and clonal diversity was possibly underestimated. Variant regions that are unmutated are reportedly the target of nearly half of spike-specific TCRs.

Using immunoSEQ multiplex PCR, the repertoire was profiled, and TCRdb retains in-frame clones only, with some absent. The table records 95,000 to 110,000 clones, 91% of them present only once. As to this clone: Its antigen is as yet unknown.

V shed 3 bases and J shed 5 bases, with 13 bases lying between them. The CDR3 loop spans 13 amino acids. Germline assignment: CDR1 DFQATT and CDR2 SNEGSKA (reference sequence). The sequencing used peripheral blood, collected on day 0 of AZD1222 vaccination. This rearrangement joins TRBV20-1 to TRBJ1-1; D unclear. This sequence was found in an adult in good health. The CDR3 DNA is TGCAGTGCTAGTCTTGGCTTTCGGACTGAAGCTTTCTTT. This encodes CSASLGFRTEAFF.